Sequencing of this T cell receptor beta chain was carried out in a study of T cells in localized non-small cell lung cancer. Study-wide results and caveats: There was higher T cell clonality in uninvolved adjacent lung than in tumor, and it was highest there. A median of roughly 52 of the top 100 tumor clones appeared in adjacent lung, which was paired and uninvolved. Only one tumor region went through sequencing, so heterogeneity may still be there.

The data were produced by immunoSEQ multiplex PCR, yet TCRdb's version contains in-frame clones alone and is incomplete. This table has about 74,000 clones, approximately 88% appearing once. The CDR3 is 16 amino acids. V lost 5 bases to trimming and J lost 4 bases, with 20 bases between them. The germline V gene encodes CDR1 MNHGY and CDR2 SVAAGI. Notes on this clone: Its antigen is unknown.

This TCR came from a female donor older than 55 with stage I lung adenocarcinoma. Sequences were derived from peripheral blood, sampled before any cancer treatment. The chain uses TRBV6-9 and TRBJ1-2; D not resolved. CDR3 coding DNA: TGTGCCAGCAGTACAAGTGCTTACGGAAAGACCTATGGCTACACCTTC. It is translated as CASSTSAYGKTYGYTF.